The T cell receptor (beta chain) under discussion was sequenced for a study of cytomegalovirus exposure and HLA in healthy donors. Note on this clone: Its antigen is unknown.

Study-level findings and limits: Confirmation was obtained in vitro that a few CMV-associated chains are specific for CMV antigens. Some public TCRs appeared in many individuals, while most sequences were rare.

Only in-frame clones appear in the TCRdb table, and some are missing; sequencing was by immunoSEQ multiplex PCR. The sample has approximately 220,000 clones, approximately 87% seen once. The donors were members of the approximately 110-subject validation cohort (separate from the roughly 680-subject first cohort). Trimming took 4 bases from V and 5 from J, leaving 17 bases between them. Germline CDR1 PRHDT, CDR2 FYEKMQ (reference sequence). This CDR3 comprises 15 residues. The specimen sequenced was PBMCs. The chain recombines TRBV13 with TRBJ2-5, with D possibly TRBD2 on 5 matching bases. This clonotype was obtained from a man younger than 35 in good health and CMV-seronegative. The CDR3 loop reads CASSSGWVDPETQYF. In nucleotides, the CDR3 is TGTGCCAGCAGCTCGGGATGGGTCGATCCGGAGACCCAGTACTTC.